This T cell receptor beta chain emerged from a study of T cells expressing NK-cell markers. TCRdb reprocessed the 5' RACE reads, with one entry per CDR3 protein and no DNA. Listed are more than 250,000 distinct CDR3 sequences; under 0.5% falls within the top ten. Germline CDR1 LGHNA, CDR2 YNFKEQ. The CDR3 consists of 17 residues. This sequence originates from a man aged 18-30 years in good health. Input material: blood T cells: a sorted CD56 or NKG2C T cell subset, CD4+ or CD8+ T cells, or bulk PBMC T cells (not recorded which). This chain links TRBV4-2 with TRBJ2-4. This CDR3 is CASSQDSTNVGTNIQYF.